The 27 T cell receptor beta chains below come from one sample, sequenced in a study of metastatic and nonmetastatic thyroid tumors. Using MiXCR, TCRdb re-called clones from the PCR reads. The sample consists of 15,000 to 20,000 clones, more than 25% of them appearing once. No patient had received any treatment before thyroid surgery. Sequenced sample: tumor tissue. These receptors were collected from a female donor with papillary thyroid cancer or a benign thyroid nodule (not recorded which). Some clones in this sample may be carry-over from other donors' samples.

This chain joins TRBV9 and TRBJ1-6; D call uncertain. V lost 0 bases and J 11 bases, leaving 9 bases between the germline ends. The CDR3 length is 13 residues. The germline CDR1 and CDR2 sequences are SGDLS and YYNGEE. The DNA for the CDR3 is TGTGCCAGCAGCGTAGCTGGAGTACCACCCCTCCACTTT. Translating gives CASSVAGVPPLHF.

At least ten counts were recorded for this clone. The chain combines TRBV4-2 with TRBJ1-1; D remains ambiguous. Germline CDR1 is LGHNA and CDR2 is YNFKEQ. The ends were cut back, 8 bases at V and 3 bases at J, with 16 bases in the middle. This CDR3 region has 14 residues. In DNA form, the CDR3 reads TGTGCCAGCTCGTACTTGGAAAGGGACACTGAAGCTTTCTTT. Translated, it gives CASSYLERDTEAFF.

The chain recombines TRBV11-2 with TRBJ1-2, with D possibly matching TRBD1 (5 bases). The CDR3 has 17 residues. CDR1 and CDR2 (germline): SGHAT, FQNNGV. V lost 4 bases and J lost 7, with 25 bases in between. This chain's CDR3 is CASSSLTFRGSLTGYTF. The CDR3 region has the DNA TGTGCCAGCAGCTCGCTCACATTTAGGGGCAGTCTGACTGGCTACACCTTC.

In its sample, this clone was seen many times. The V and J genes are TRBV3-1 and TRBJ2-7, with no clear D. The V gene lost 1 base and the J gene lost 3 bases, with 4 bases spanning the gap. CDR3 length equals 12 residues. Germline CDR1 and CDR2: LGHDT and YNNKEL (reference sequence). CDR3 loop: CASSQGLYEQYF. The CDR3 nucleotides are TGTGCCAGCAGCCAAGGACTCTACGAGCAGTACTTC.

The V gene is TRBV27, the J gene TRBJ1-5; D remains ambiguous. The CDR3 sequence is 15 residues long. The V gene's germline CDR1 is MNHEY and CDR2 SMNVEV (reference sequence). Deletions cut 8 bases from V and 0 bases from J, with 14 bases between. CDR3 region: CASLPTPYSNQPQHF. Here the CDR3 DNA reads TGTGCCAGCCTACCGACACCTTATAGCAATCAGCCCCAGCATTTT.

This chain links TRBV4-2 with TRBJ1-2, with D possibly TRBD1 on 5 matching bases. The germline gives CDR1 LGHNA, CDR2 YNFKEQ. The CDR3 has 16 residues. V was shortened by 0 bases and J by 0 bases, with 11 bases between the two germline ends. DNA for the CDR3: TGTGCCAGCAGCCAAGAAATAGGGGCCGCTAACTATGGCTACACCTTC. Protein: CASSQEIGAANYGYTF.

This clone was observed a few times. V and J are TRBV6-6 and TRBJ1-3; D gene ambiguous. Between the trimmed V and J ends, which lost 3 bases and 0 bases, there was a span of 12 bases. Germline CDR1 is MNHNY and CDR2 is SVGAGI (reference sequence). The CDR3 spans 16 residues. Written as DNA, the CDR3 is TGTGCCAGCAGTTATGGGGTGGGCCTCTCTGGAAACACCATATATTTT. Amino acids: CASSYGVGLSGNTIYF.

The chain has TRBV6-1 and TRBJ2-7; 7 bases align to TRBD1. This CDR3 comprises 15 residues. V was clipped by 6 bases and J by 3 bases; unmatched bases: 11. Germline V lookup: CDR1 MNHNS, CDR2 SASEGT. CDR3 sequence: CASSLTGSPLYEQYF. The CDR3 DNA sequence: TGTGCCAGCAGCCTGACAGGGAGTCCACTCTACGAGCAGTACTTC.

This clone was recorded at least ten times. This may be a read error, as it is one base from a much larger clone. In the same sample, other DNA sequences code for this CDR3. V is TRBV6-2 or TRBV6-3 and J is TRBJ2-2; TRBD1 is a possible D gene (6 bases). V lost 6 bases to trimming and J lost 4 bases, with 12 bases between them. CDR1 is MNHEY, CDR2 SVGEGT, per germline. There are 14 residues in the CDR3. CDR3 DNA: TGTGCCAGCAGAAACGTGGGGGCCACCGGGGAGCTGTTTTTT. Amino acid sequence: CASRNVGATGELFF.

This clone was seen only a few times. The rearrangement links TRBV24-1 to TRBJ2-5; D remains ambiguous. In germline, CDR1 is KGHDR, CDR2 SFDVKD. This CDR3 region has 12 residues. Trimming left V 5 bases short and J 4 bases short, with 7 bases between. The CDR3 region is CATSGPRETQYF. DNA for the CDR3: TGTGCCACCAGTGGACCGAGAGAGACCCAGTACTTC.

DNA for the CDR3: TGTGCCAGCAGCCTTACAGGGGACTATGGCTACACCTTC. This translates into CASSLTGDYGYTF. The rearrangement links TRBV6-2 or TRBV6-3 to TRBJ1-2; 7 bases are a match to TRBD1. Germline-derived CDR1 and CDR2 are MNHEY and SVGEGT. The trim removed 6 bases at V and 3 bases at J, leaving 4 bases unmatched. CDR3 length: 13 residues.

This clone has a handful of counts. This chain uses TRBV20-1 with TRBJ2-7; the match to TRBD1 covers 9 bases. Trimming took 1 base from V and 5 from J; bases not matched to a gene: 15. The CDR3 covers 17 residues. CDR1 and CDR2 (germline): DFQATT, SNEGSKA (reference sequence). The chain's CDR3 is CSARGPGAGTGIDEQYF. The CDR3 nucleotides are TGCAGTGCTAGAGGCCCGGGGGCTGGGACAGGGATCGACGAGCAGTACTTC.

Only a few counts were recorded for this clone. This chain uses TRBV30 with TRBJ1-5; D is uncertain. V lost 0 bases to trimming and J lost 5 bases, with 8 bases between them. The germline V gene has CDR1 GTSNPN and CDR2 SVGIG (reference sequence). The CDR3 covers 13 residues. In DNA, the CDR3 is TGTGCCTGGAGTGTAACAAATGATCAGCCCCAGCATTTT. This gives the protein CAWSVTNDQPQHF.

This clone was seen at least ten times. CDR3 coding DNA: TGTGCCAGCAGCGCTGTCCGGACATGGAACACCGGGGAGCTGTTTTTT. It encodes CASSAVRTWNTGELFF. This sequence joins TRBV11-2 and TRBJ2-2, with D possibly matching TRBD1 (5 bases). CDR3 length: 16 amino acids. Germline V gene sequence: CDR1 SGHAT, CDR2 FQNNGV. V was pared by 5 bases and J by 1 base, with 14 bases between.

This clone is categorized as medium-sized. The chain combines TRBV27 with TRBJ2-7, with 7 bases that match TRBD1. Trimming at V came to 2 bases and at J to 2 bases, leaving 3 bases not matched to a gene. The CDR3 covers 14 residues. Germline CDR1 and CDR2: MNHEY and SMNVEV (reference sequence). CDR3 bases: TGTGCCAGCAGTTTACGGACAGGACCCTACGAGCAGTACTTC. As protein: CASSLRTGPYEQYF.

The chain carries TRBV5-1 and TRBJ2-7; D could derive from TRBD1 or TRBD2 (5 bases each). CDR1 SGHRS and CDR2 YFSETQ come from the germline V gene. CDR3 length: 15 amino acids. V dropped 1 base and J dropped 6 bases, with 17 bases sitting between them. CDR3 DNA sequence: TGCGCCAGCAGCTTGTCCGGGGCCCTACGAAGCGAGCAGTACTTC. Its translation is CASSLSGALRSEQYF.

CDR3 protein: CASSLAGTSGRALYNEQFF. CDR3 in DNA: TGCGCCAGCAGCTTGGCCGGGACTAGCGGGAGGGCCCTCTACAATGAGCAGTTCTTC. The gene calls are TRBV5-1 and TRBJ2-1; 16 positions match TRBD2. The CDR3 runs 19 residues. V shed 0 bases, J shed 3 bases, and the junction held 6 bases outside the gene matches. Per the germline V gene, CDR1 is SGHRS and CDR2 is YFSETQ.

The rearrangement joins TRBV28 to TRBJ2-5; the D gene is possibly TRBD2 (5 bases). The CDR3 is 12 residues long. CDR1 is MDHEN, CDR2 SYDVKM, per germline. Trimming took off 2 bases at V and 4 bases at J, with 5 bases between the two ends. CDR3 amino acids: CASSLAGETQYF. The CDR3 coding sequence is TGTGCCAGCAGTTTAGCGGGAGAGACCCAGTACTTC. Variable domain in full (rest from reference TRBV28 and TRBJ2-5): DVKVTQSSRYLVKRTGEKVFLECVQDMDHENMFWYRQDPGLGLRLIYFSYDVKMKEKGDIPEGYSVSREKKERFSLILESASTNQTSMYLCASSLAGETQYFGPGTRLLVL.

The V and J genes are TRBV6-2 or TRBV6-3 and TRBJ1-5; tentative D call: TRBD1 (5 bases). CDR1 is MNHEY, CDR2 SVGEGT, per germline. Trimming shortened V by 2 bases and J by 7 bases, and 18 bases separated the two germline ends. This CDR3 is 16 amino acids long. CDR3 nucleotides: TGTGCCAGCAGTTACCCCGAAGGAGGGGAAGGGCAGCCCCAGCATTTT. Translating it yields CASSYPEGGEGQPQHF.

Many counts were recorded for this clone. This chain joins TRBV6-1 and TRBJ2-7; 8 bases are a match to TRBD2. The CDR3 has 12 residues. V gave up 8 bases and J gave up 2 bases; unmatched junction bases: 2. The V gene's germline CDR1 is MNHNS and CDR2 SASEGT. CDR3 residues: CASRGGAYEQYF. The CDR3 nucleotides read TGTGCCAGCCGGGGGGGAGCCTACGAGCAGTACTTC.

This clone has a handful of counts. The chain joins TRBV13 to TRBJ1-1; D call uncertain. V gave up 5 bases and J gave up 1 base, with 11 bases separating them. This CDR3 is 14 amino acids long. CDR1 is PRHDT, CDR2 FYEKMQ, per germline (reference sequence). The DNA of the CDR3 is TGTGCCAGCAGCCTCGGGAGACGGAACACTGAAGCTTTCTTT. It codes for CASSLGRRNTEAFF.

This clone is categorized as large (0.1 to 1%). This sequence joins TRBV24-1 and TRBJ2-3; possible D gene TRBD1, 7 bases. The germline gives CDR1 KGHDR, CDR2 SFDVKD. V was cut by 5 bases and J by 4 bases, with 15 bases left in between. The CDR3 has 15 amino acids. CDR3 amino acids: CATSGRGRGSDTQYF. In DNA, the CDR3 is TGTGCCACCAGTGGGAGGGGCAGGGGGTCAGATACGCAGTATTTT.

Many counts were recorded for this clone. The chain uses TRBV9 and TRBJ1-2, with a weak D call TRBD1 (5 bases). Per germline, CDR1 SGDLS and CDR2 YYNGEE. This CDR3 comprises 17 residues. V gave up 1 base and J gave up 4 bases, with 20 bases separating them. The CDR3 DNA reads TGTGCCAGCAGCGTATTGGGACTCCCATGGGGCCTCTATGGCTACACCTTC. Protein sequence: CASSVLGLPWGLYGYTF.

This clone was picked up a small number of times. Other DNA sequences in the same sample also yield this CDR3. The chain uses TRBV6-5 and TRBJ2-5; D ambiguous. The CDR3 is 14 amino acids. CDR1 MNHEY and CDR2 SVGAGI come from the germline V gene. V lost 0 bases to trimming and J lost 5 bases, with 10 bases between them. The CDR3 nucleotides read TGTGCCAGCAGTTACTCTTACCCGATGGAGACCCAGTACTTC. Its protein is CASSYSYPMETQYF.

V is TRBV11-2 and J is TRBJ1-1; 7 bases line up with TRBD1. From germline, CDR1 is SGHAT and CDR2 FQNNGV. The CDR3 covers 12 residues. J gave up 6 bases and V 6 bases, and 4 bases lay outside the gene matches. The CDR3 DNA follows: TGTGCCAGCAGTTGGGACAGCGCTGAAGCTTTCTTT. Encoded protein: CASSWDSAEAFF.

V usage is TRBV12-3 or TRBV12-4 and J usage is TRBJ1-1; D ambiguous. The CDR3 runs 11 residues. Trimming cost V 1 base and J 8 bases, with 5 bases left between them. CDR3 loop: CASSLVGEAFF. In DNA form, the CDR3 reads TGTGCCAGCAGTTTAGTCGGGGAAGCTTTCTTT.

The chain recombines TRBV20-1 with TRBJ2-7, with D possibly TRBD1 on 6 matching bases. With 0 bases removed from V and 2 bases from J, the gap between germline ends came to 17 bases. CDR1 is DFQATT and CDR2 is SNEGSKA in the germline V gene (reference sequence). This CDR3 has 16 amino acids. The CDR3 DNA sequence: TGCAGTGCTAGAGATGTGAGGCAGGGGCTTACCTACGAGCAGTACTTC. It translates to CSARDVRQGLTYEQYF.